This T cell receptor (beta chain) came from a study of T-cell memory formation after mild COVID-19. Looking at the study overall: Clusters were largely donor specific. Study outcomes and limitations: Some clones that responded were present in memory (sampled pre-infection), which suggests cross-reactive memory joined.

In the case of this clonotype: Its antigen remains unknown. Compared with germline, one end of the junction differs, possibly owing to a read error.

The CDR3 spans 12 residues. Germline loops: CDR1 KGHSH, CDR2 LQKENI. The TCR alpha and TCR beta cDNA libraries, bearing sample barcodes and UMIs, were generated by 5'RACE using constant-segment primers. MiXCR, applied by TCRdb to the 5' RACE reads, yields one record per CDR3 protein. Of some 450,000 distinct CDR3 sequences listed, roughly 18% are singletons. The source of this sequence is a young man who had mild COVID-19 (a few samples of this study predate the infection). Cell type and time point are not known. The rearrangement uses TRBV18 and TRBJ2-5; D possibly uses TRBD1 or TRBD2 (5 bases each). Sequenced material: PBMCs or a T cell subset sorted from them (not recorded which). The CDR3 spells CASSWDQETKYF. In DNA, the CDR3 is TGTGCCAGCTCCTGGGACCAAGAGACCAAGTACTTC.